This T cell receptor (beta chain) was retrieved from a study of blood T cell repertoires in COVID-19. About the study: COVID-19 samples, acute and convalescent, were from the United States, Italy and Spain.

Each recovered donor of Cohort 3 presented with two negative PCRs, clearance, or symptom resolution. Trimming at V came to 6 bases and at J to 6 bases, leaving 15 bases not matched to a gene. CDR1 is KGHSH, CDR2 LQKENI, per germline. The CDR3 consists of 16 residues. Authors' methods: Reference gene primer amplification yielded estimated nucleated cell counts. Generated by immunoSEQ multiplex PCR, the TCRdb table keeps only in-frame clones and is missing some. The DNA was the basis for D and trimming; V, J and clone size are from that table. The data contain 320,000 or so clones, 80% to 90% of them seen just once; the ten biggest clones take up over 4.5%.

Material: PBMCs or T cells enriched from blood (not recorded which). The chain couples TRBV18 to TRBJ2-7; TRBD1 matches at 9 bases. The receptor was derived from a man younger than 40 who had recovered from COVID-19. CDR3 in amino acids: CASSPYRGPYAGEQYF. The CDR3 DNA reads as TGTGCCAGCTCCCCTTACAGGGGGCCCTACGCTGGCGAGCAGTACTTC.